This T cell receptor beta chain was sequenced for a study of control samples from healthy donors and cancer patients. Assay used: immunoSEQ multiplex PCR; TCRdb lists only in-frame clones, some missing. The table records about 120,000 clones, more than 75% of them present only once. Between the trimmed V and J ends, which lost 0 bases and 5 bases, there was a span of 5 bases. The CDR3 sequence is 12 residues long. The germline V gene encodes CDR1 SGHDT and CDR2 YYEEEE. Sequencing input: blood. The source is a woman aged 70-85 years in good health. The chain combines TRBV5-6 with TRBJ1-2, with no clear D. CDR3 loop: CASSLVGYGYTF. CDR3 nucleotides: TGTGCCAGCAGCTTGGTCGGGTATGGCTACACCTTC.